The 30 T cell receptor beta chains in this list originate from one sample, sequenced in a study of CD8 T cells in Susac syndrome (dated by TCRdb to between 2018 and 2021). The method was the immunoSEQ multiplex PCR assay. RNA was extracted with the RNeasy kit and about 0.5 to 1 ug was reverse transcribed using random hexamers. TCRdb reprocessing: public reads trimmed at Q25 with fastp, clones called with MiXCR, in-frame beta chains kept. Merged by CDR3 protein, the rows form single entries marked with the most common genes and DNA. Recorded for this sample are some 260,000 distinct CDR3 sequences; 90% to 95% of them occurred a single time. 0.06% to 0.08% of the sample is in the top ten clones. Sequencing was performed on CD4+ T cells from PBMCs. Every receptor here comes from a human donor with multiple sclerosis.

The rearrangement joins TRBV25-1 to TRBJ2-5, with unresolved D. Looked up from germline, CDR1 is MGHDK and CDR2 is SYGVNS. Trimming removed 1 base from V and 1 base from J, with 7 bases in between. The CDR3 totals 14 residues. Here the CDR3 DNA reads TGTGCCAGCAGTGAATCGGGCACCCAAGAGACCCAGTACTTC. Translating gives CASSESGTQETQYF.

The rearrangement links TRBV28 to TRBJ2-3; 7 nucleotides line up with TRBD2. This CDR3 has 15 residues. The ends lost 3 bases at V and 11 bases at J; junction bases unmatched: 14. The germline CDR1 and CDR2 sequences are MDHEN and SYDVKM. The CDR3 DNA reads as TGTGCCAGCAGTTTGCCGGGACTACTGACATTAGGGCAGTATTTT. Its translation is CASSLPGLLTLGQYF.

The chain employs TRBV12-3 or TRBV12-4 and TRBJ2-1; D may be TRBD2 (5 bases). This CDR3 region has 14 residues. V was shortened by 6 bases and J by 8 bases, with 17 bases between the two germline ends. The CDR3 protein is CASSPPVGSDEQFF. The CDR3 DNA reads as TGTGCCAGCAGCCCGCCCGTGGGTAGCGATGAGCAGTTCTTC.

The V call is TRBV7-6, the J call TRBJ1-1; 8 nucleotides line up with TRBD1. Germline-derived CDR1 and CDR2 are SGHVS and FNYEAQ. This CDR3 comprises 15 residues. With 5 bases clipped from V and 1 base from J, the junction kept 6 bases outside the gene matches. The CDR3 here is CASSPTTGANTEAFF. CDR3 DNA sequence: TGTGCCAGCAGCCCCACGACAGGGGCGAACACTGAAGCTTTCTTT.

This clonotype was recorded once. The chain carries TRBV2 and TRBJ2-5; maybe TRBD1 (6 bases). Germline CDR1 reads SNHLY; CDR2 reads FYNNEI. CDR3 length: 12 amino acids. The V end lost 8 bases, the J end lost 5 bases, and 12 bases lay between the germline ends. The CDR3 sequence is CASGSRGETQYF. The CDR3 DNA follows: TGTGCCAGCGGGAGTAGGGGGGAGACCCAGTACTTC.

V usage is TRBV5-1 and J usage is TRBJ2-7; weak D call: TRBD2 (6 bases). The CDR3 has 15 amino acids. The V gene lost 4 bases and the J gene lost 4 bases, with 18 bases spanning the gap. The germline V gene has CDR1 SGHRS and CDR2 YFSETQ. CDR3 in DNA: TGCGCCAGCAGCCCTACCAGCTCAGGAGGGTACGAGCAGTACTTC. Translating gives CASSPTSSGGYEQYF.

This chain uses TRBV5-1 with TRBJ1-1; D unclear. Germline values: CDR1 SGHRS, CDR2 YFSETQ. This CDR3 is 12 amino acids long. V lost 3 bases to trimming and J lost 2 bases, with 5 bases between them. CDR3 DNA: TGCGCCAGCAGCTCTTATAACACTGAAGCTTTCTTT. This translates into CASSSYNTEAFF.

V gene TRBV25-1 combines with J gene TRBJ1-5; no clear D gene. V was cut by 2 bases and J by 3 bases, with 8 bases left in between. CDR3 length: 14 amino acids. Germline V lookup: CDR1 MGHDK, CDR2 SYGVNS. For the CDR3, the DNA is TGTGCCAGCAGTGAAGCACGGTTCAATCAGCCCCAGCATTTT. Encoded protein: CASSEARFNQPQHF.

The chain carries TRBV2 and TRBJ1-5; the D gene is possibly TRBD1 (6 bases). Per the germline V gene, CDR1 is SNHLY and CDR2 is FYNNEI. Trimming took 3 bases from V and 1 from J, leaving 13 bases between them. There are 16 residues in the CDR3. The CDR3, as DNA: TGTGCCAGCAGTGAGAGGGGGAGAGGGAGCAATCAGCCCCAGCATTTT. Translation gives CASSERGRGSNQPQHF. The whole variable domain, remainder taken from reference TRBV2 and TRBJ1-5, is EPEVTQTPSHQVTQMGQEVILRCVPISNHLYFYWYRQILGQKVEFLVSFYNNEISEKSEIFDDQFSVERPDGSNFTLKIRSTKLEDSAMYFCASSERGRGSNQPQHFGDGTRLSIL.

This chain links TRBV24-1 with TRBJ2-3; 9 bases map to TRBD1. The CDR3 contains 17 residues. V was clipped by 9 bases and J by 2 bases; unmatched bases: 14. CDR1 and CDR2 (germline): KGHDR, SFDVKD. CDR3 region: CATARGGQGTYTDTQYF. In DNA, the CDR3 is TGTGCCACCGCGAGGGGTGGACAGGGGACCTACACAGATACGCAGTATTTT.

This clonotype was found once. V usage is TRBV25-1 and J usage is TRBJ2-7; D perhaps matches TRBD1 (5 bases). Deletions cut 5 bases from V and 5 bases from J, with 13 bases between. The V gene's germline CDR1 is MGHDK and CDR2 SYGVNS. The CDR3 is 13 amino acids. The CDR3 loop reads CASSPQGVDEQYV. The DNA of the CDR3 is TGTGCCAGCAGTCCCCAGGGCGTGGACGAGCAGTACGTC.

This clonotype has just one count. V is TRBV11-2 and J is TRBJ1-2; 9 bases map to TRBD1. Germline V lookup: CDR1 SGHAT, CDR2 FQNNGV. V lost 5 bases and J lost 8; bases outside the gene matches: 6. The CDR3 is made up of 13 amino acids. In DNA, the CDR3 is TGTGCCAGCAGCCCCTGGACAGGGGAGGGCTACACCTTC. This codes for CASSPWTGEGYTF.

The chain is built from TRBV20-1 and TRBJ2-3, with 8 bases lining up with TRBD2. The CDR3 totals 15 residues. Germline V CDR1 and CDR2: DFQATT, SNEGSKA (reference sequence). Trimming took 5 bases from V and 3 from J; bases not matched to a gene: 10. The CDR3 protein is CSARPRLARTDTQYF. DNA for the CDR3: TGCAGTGCTCGACCGAGACTAGCGCGGACAGATACGCAGTATTTT.

This clonotype appeared once. The genes are TRBV6-5 and TRBJ2-3; TRBD2 might be the D (6 bases). This CDR3 comprises 13 residues. Trimming shortened V by 8 bases and J by 1 base, and 10 bases separated the two germline ends. From germline, CDR1 is MNHEY and CDR2 SVGAGI. CDR3 nucleotides: TGTGCCAGCCAGGGAGGAGGCACAGATACGCAGTATTTT. Translated: CASQGGGTDTQYF.

The chain links TRBV7-2 to TRBJ2-3, with D possibly matching TRBD1 (6 bases). V shed 1 base and J shed 2 bases, with 10 bases lying between them. There are 15 residues in the CDR3. Germline V CDR1 and CDR2: SGHTA, FQGNSA. The CDR3 spells CASSLGGHTTDTQYF. The CDR3 coding sequence is TGTGCCAGCAGCTTAGGGGGGCATACCACAGATACGCAGTATTTT.

The chain links TRBV18 to TRBJ1-4, with 8 bases that match TRBD1. Germline V gene sequence: CDR1 KGHSH, CDR2 LQKENI. The CDR3 length is 16 residues. J was trimmed by 8 bases and V by 3 bases; bases with no gene match: 11. The CDR3 sequence: CASSPSPDRAREKLFF. The CDR3 bases are TGTGCCAGCTCACCCTCCCCGGACAGGGCCAGGGAAAAACTGTTTTTT.

V and J are TRBV5-6 and TRBJ2-1, with 8 bases that match TRBD1. Germline CDR1 and CDR2: SGHDT and YYEEEE. V gave up 3 bases and J gave up 9 bases; unmatched junction bases: 8. CDR3 length: 14 amino acids. The CDR3 DNA reads as TGTGCCAGCAGCTCTTTACAGGGGGTGGGTGAGCAGTTCTTC. Residues: CASSSLQGVGEQFF.

V usage is TRBV27 and J usage is TRBJ1-2; TRBD1 matches 9 bases. Germline CDR1 is MNHEY and CDR2 is SMNVEV (reference sequence). Germline trimming cut 6 bases from V and 7 bases from J; bases unmatched to any gene: 15. CDR3 length equals 16 residues. CDR3 amino acids: CASRTNRGQRVPGYTF. CDR3 DNA sequence: TGTGCCAGCAGAACGAACAGGGGGCAAAGGGTACCTGGCTACACCTTC.

The gene calls are TRBV7-9 and TRBJ2-5; D remains ambiguous. Germline loops: CDR1 SEHNR, CDR2 FQNEAQ (reference sequence). Trimming removed 3 bases from V and 5 bases from J, with 13 bases in between. The length of the CDR3 is 14 residues. This CDR3 is CASSFRQIDETQYF. In nucleotides, the CDR3 is TGTGCCAGCAGCTTCCGGCAGATCGACGAGACCCAGTACTTC. Variable domain in full (rest from reference TRBV7-9 and TRBJ2-5): DTGVSQNPRHKITKRGQNVTFRCDPISEHNRLYWYRQTLGQGPEFLTYFQNEAQLEKSRLLSDRFSAERPKGSFSTLEIQRTEQGDSAMYLCASSFRQIDETQYFGPGTRLLVL.

The CDR3 loop is CATSREGETQYF. DNA for the CDR3: TGTGCCACCAGCAGAGAAGGGGAGACCCAGTACTTC. The chain employs TRBV15 and TRBJ2-5; D not resolved. The CDR3 totals 12 residues. CDR1 and CDR2 (germline): LNHNV, YYDKDF (reference sequence). Trimming took 0 bases from V and 5 from J, leaving 4 bases between them.

This sequence joins TRBV20-1 and TRBJ2-2; D not resolved. This CDR3 has 14 residues. Per germline, CDR1 DFQATT and CDR2 SNEGSKA (reference sequence). The V gene lost 2 bases and the J gene lost 0 bases, with 7 bases spanning the gap. Here the CDR3 DNA reads TGCAGTGCTAGAAAGGGTCCGAACACCGGGGAGCTGTTTTTT. As protein: CSARKGPNTGELFF.

This chain links TRBV5-5 with TRBJ1-1; D not certain. The CDR3 covers 14 residues. V was clipped by 0 bases and J by 0 bases, with 6 bases between them. Germline CDR1 and CDR2: SGHKS and YYEKEE (reference sequence). CDR3 residues: CASSLGNLNTEAFF. CDR3 in DNA: TGTGCCAGCAGCTTGGGTAATCTGAACACTGAAGCTTTCTTT. Complete variable domain (other parts from reference TRBV5-5 and TRBJ1-1): DAGVTQSPTHLIKTRGQQVTLRCSPISGHKSVSWYQQVLGQGPQFIFQYYEKEERGRGNFPDRFSARQFPNYSSELNVNALLLGDSALYLCASSLGNLNTEAFFGQGTRLTVV.

This clonotype was counted a single time. One junction end does not reproduce the germline sequence, and a read error may be involved. V and J are TRBV2 and TRBJ1-2, with TRBD1 matching 8 bases. The germline CDR1 and CDR2 sequences are SNHLY and FYNNEI. The CDR3 extends over 13 amino acids. CDR3 sequence: CASSEGTGYGYTF. The CDR3 nucleotides are TGTGCCAGCAGCGAAGGGACAGGCTATGGCTACACCTTC.

The chain employs TRBV10-3 and TRBJ1-5, with no clear D. Germline CDR1 and CDR2: ENHRY and SYGVKD. The CDR3 consists of 13 residues. V shed 6 bases and J shed 2 bases, with 8 bases lying between them. CDR3 DNA: TGTGCCATCAGCGGCGGAGGCAATCAGCCCCAGCATTTT. Residues: CAISGGGNQPQHF.

This clonotype has only one observation. The gene calls are TRBV5-1 and TRBJ2-7, with D uncertain. Germline values: CDR1 SGHRS, CDR2 YFSETQ. The CDR3 contains 13 residues. Trimming shortened V by 3 bases and J by 5 bases, and 12 bases separated the two germline ends. The CDR3 DNA follows: TGCGCCAGCAGCTGGGCGGTGCAGGACGAGCAGTACTTC. Protein: CASSWAVQDEQYF.

The chain combines TRBV5-4 with TRBJ2-2; 8 bases agree with TRBD2. Trimming took 4 bases from V and 4 from J; bases not matched to a gene: 9. Germline loops: CDR1 SGHNT, CDR2 YYREEE (reference sequence). This CDR3 has 16 residues. Here the CDR3 DNA reads TGTGCCAGCAGCCCCCGCAGCGGGGGCGCCACCGGGGAGCTGTTTTTT. This gives the protein CASSPRSGGATGELFF.

The chain is built from TRBV7-7 and TRBJ2-5, with 9 nucleotides matching TRBD1. V lost 0 bases and J lost 4; bases outside the gene matches: 0. CDR1 and CDR2 (germline): SSHAT, FNYEAQ (reference sequence). This CDR3 spans 14 amino acids. The CDR3 sequence: CASSLAGQGETQYF. The CDR3 bases are TGTGCCAGCAGCTTAGCGGGACAGGGAGAGACCCAGTACTTC.

The rearrangement uses TRBV5-1 and TRBJ2-3; D tentatively reads TRBD1 or TRBD2 (6 bases each). CDR1 is SGHRS and CDR2 is YFSETQ in the germline V gene. CDR3 length equals 16 residues. Trimming pared 4 bases from V and 2 bases from J, leaving 17 bases between. This CDR3 reads CASSVGGGGPTDTQYF. CDR3 DNA sequence: TGCGCCAGCAGCGTTGGAGGGGGTGGGCCCACAGATACGCAGTATTTT.

The rearrangement uses TRBV12-3 or TRBV12-4 and TRBJ1-2; perhaps TRBD1 as D (5 bases). Trimming left V 6 bases short and J 7 bases short, with 15 bases between. This CDR3 is built from 13 residues. CDR3 sequence: CASRQDPGGGYTF. Here the CDR3 DNA reads TGTGCCAGCAGACAGGACCCTGGTGGTGGCTACACCTTC.

This clonotype was seen once. V gene TRBV20-1 combines with J gene TRBJ2-7; D uncertain. The CDR3 length is 13 residues. Germline loops: CDR1 DFQATT, CDR2 SNEGSKA (reference sequence). Trimming took off 6 bases at V and 0 bases at J, with 12 bases between the two ends. CDR3 nucleotides: TGCAGTGCCTTCGGTCAGAGCTCCTACGAGCAGTACTTC. Residues: CSAFGQSSYEQYF.